What follows are 29 T cell receptor beta chains derived from one specimen sequenced in a study of OX40 agonist ivuxolimab in advanced cancers. Profiling relied on immunoSEQ multiplex PCR, and the TCRdb table lists in-frame clones only, not all of them. The sample records around 72,000 clones, 80% to 90% being singletons. Source: CD4+ or CD8+ T cells sorted from blood, taken in a trial of the OX40 agonist ivuxolimab. Source of these receptors: an adult with an advanced solid tumor such as melanoma, head and neck, liver or kidney cancer.

This clone appeared a single time. The chain employs TRBV9 and TRBJ2-5; TRBD2 agrees at 10 bases. The ends lost 2 bases at V and 5 bases at J; junction bases unmatched: 9. CDR1 SGDLS and CDR2 YYNGEE come from the germline V gene. The CDR3 covers 16 residues. The DNA of the CDR3 is TGTGCCAGCAGCGTCCTAGCGGGAGATATTTCGGAGACCCAGTACTTC. As protein: CASSVLAGDISETQYF.

J is TRBJ2-3 and V is TRBV12-5, with D maybe TRBD2 (6 bases). The CDR3 is 14 residues long. Germline-derived CDR1 and CDR2 are LGHNT and FRNRAP. With 8 bases removed from V and 0 bases from J, the gap between germline ends came to 12 bases. Here the CDR3 DNA reads TGTGCTAGTTCTGTTCGGGAGAGCACAGATACGCAGTATTTT. Its translation: CASSVRESTDTQYF.

The chain is built from TRBV1 and TRBJ2-3; the table names TRBD2, a call not compared with the DNA. TRBV1 is a pseudogene. The CDR3 sequence is 15 residues long. CDR3 sequence (DNA): TGCACCAGCAGCCGCCCGAGGAAAAGTTCGGATACGCAGTATTTT. Its protein is CTSSRPRKSSDTQYF.

Note on this clone: Within the sample, other DNA sequences also encode this same CDR3. The rearrangement links TRBV18 to TRBJ2-5, with a weak D call TRBD2 (5 bases). The V and J ends lost 2 bases and 2 bases respectively, with 6 bases between them. CDR1 is KGHSH and CDR2 is LQKENI in the germline V gene. The CDR3 is made up of 13 amino acids. The CDR3 region has the DNA TGTGCCAGCTCACCAGGACTTCAAGAGACCCAGTACTTC. Translating gives CASSPGLQETQYF.

In its sample, this clone was seen once. The J gene is TRBJ1-1, the V gene TRBV6-5; D not certain. CDR3 length: 13 residues. Germline values: CDR1 MNHEY, CDR2 SVGAGI. V was trimmed by 2 bases and J by 2 bases, leaving 6 bases between them. The CDR3 sequence: CASSYGINTEAFF. The CDR3, as DNA: TGTGCCAGCAGTTACGGCATAAACACTGAAGCTTTCTTT.

A single count supports this clone. The rearrangement links TRBV10-1 to TRBJ2-1; 9 bases line up with TRBD2. The CDR3 length is 16 residues. In germline, CDR1 is WNHNN, CDR2 SYGVQD (reference sequence). Trimming at V came to 3 bases and at J to 2 bases, leaving 5 bases not matched to a gene. CDR3 protein: CASSDTSGPPYNEQFF. In DNA form, the CDR3 reads TGCGCCAGCAGTGATACTAGCGGGCCACCCTACAATGAGCAGTTCTTC.

The chain links TRBV6-5 to TRBJ2-5; TRBD2 matches at 8 bases. V gave up 8 bases and J gave up 6 bases; unmatched junction bases: 11. The CDR3 totals 14 residues. The V gene's germline CDR1 is MNHEY and CDR2 SVGAGI. In DNA, the CDR3 is TGTGCCAGCTGGGGCCGGGGGGGAGTAAAGACCCAGTACTTC. Its protein is CASWGRGGVKTQYF.

This chain joins TRBV5-4 and TRBJ1-4; D is unresolved. Germline CDR1 is SGHNT and CDR2 is YYREEE (reference sequence). Trimming removed 0 bases from V and 7 bases from J, with 7 bases in between. This CDR3 is 13 amino acids long. The DNA for the CDR3 is TGTGCCAGCAGCTTGGCTTCTGGTGAAAAACTGTTTTTT. It encodes CASSLASGEKLFF.

V usage is TRBV7-9 and J usage is TRBJ2-7; TRBD1 might be the D (6 bases). The V and J ends lost 4 bases and 10 bases respectively, with 20 bases between them. The CDR3 has 14 residues. Germline V lookup: CDR1 SEHNR, CDR2 FQNEAQ (reference sequence). This CDR3 is CASSSLDSGLIQYF. In DNA, the CDR3 is TGTGCCAGCAGCTCCTTGGACAGCGGCTTGATTCAGTACTTC.

The genes are TRBV9 and TRBJ2-1; TRBD2 agrees at 13 bases. Germline CDR1 and CDR2: SGDLS and YYNGEE. The CDR3 spans 21 residues. With V trimmed by 0 bases and J by 1 base, 13 bases remained unmatched. CDR3 protein: CASSVGGTSGILVRSYNEQFF. CDR3 DNA: TGTGCCAGCAGCGTAGGGGGGACTAGCGGGATATTGGTCCGGTCCTACAATGAGCAGTTCTTC.

The V call is TRBV7-6, the J call TRBJ2-2; D uncertain. The CDR3 loop spans 15 amino acids. Germline lookup yields CDR1 SGHVS and CDR2 FNYEAQ. V lost 5 bases to trimming and J lost 7 bases, with 17 bases between them. CDR3 protein: CASSPRGSSDGELFF. Written as DNA, the CDR3 is TGTGCCAGCAGCCCCCGTGGTAGTTCCGACGGGGAGCTGTTTTTT. The whole variable domain, remainder taken from reference TRBV7-6 and TRBJ2-2, is GAGVSQSPRYKVTKRGQDVALRCDPISGHVSLYWYRQALGQGPEFLTYFNYEAQQDKSGLPNDRFSAERPEGSISTLTIQRTEQRDSAMYRCASSPRGSSDGELFFGEGSRLTVL.

There are a few counts of this clone. This rearrangement joins TRBV30 to TRBJ2-1; the D is unclear. Between the trimmed V and J ends, which lost 4 bases and 8 bases, there was a span of 15 bases. The CDR3 contains 13 residues. Germline loops: CDR1 GTSNPN, CDR2 SVGIG (reference sequence). CDR3 amino acids: CAWNLRLNDEQFF. CDR3 nucleotides: TGTGCCTGGAACCTTAGACTCAACGATGAGCAGTTCTTC. Full variable domain (outside the CDR3, taken from reference TRBV30 and TRBJ2-1): SQTIHQWPATLVQPVGSPLSLECTVEGTSNPNLYWYRQAAGRGLQLLFYSVGIGQISSEVPQNLSASRPQDRQFILSSKKLLLSDSGFYLCAWNLRLNDEQFFGPGTRLTVL.

V gene TRBV10-3 combines with J gene TRBJ2-5, with D maybe TRBD1 (5 bases). The J call is in doubt because the DNA end fits TRBJ2-7 better. The CDR3 contains 11 residues. Germline V gives CDR1 ENHRY, CDR2 SYGVKD. DNA for the CDR3: TGTGCCATCGGACAAACCTACGAGCAGTACTTC. It is translated as CAIGQTYEQYF.

The rearrangement links TRBV13 to TRBJ2-7; possibly TRBD2 for D (6 bases). V lost 11 bases and J 6 bases, leaving 20 bases between the germline ends. The CDR3 totals 13 residues. From germline, CDR1 is PRHDT and CDR2 FYEKMQ (reference sequence). As DNA, the CDR3 is TGTGCCTCCGCTCTGCGGGGTATACCCGAGCAGTACTTC. This gives the protein CASALRGIPEQYF.

The rearrangement joins TRBV19 to TRBJ2-7; a weak D match, TRBD1 (6 bases). The germline gives CDR1 LNHDA, CDR2 SQIVND (reference sequence). This CDR3 is 15 amino acids long. The V gene lost 4 bases and the J gene lost 2 bases, with 15 bases spanning the gap. In DNA form, the CDR3 reads TGTGCCAGTAGTAATCAGGGACCAGGGGCCTACGAGCAGTACTTC. It translates to CASSNQGPGAYEQYF.

This chain links TRBV7-9 with TRBJ2-7; 8 bases map to TRBD1. CDR1 and CDR2 (germline): SEHNR, FQNEAQ (reference sequence). V lost 4 bases to trimming and J lost 2 bases; unmatched junction nucleotides: 4. This CDR3 contains 14 residues. The CDR3 protein is CASSSGQGTYEQYF. The CDR3, as DNA: TGTGCCAGCAGCTCTGGACAGGGTACCTACGAGCAGTACTTC.

The V and J genes are TRBV18 and TRBJ1-1, with D perhaps TRBD1 (5 bases). Trimming took 1 base from V and 3 from J, leaving 12 bases between them. The CDR3 has 15 amino acids. Germline-derived CDR1 and CDR2 are KGHSH and LQKENI. CDR3 sequence reads: CASSPLFPGDTEAFF. The CDR3, as DNA: TGTGCCAGCTCACCACTTTTTCCGGGGGACACTGAAGCTTTCTTT.

In its sample, this clone was seen a few times. V is TRBV4-1 and J is TRBJ2-7; D is unresolved. The CDR3 totals 14 residues. V lost 4 bases, J lost 0 bases, and 10 bases lay in between. The germline V gene encodes CDR1 MGHRA and CDR2 YSYEKL. In DNA, the CDR3 is TGCGCCAGCAGCCTCGGGTCCTACTCCTACGAGCAGTACTTC. It yields the protein CASSLGSYSYEQYF.

The CDR3 spells CASSEGSRETQYF. The DNA of the CDR3 is TGTGCCAGCAGTGAAGGCAGCCGAGAGACCCAGTACTTC. This chain uses TRBV2 with TRBJ2-5; no clear D. Germline CDR1 and CDR2: SNHLY and FYNNEI. Trimming pared 1 base from V and 4 bases from J, leaving 7 bases between. The CDR3 covers 13 residues.

The chain carries TRBV6-4 and TRBJ2-5; tentative D call: TRBD2 (6 bases). CDR3 length: 13 residues. Trimming took 4 bases from V and 4 from J, leaving 10 bases between them. Germline assignment: CDR1 MRHNA and CDR2 SNTAGT. The DNA of the CDR3 is TGTGCCAGCAGTGCGCGGGGAGGAGAGACCCAGTACTTC. It yields the protein CASSARGGETQYF.

J is TRBJ1-3 and V is TRBV29-1, with D unclear. Trimming removed 6 bases at V and 0 bases at J, with 6 bases between. The CDR3 has 12 residues. The V gene's germline CDR1 is SQVTM and CDR2 ANQGSEA. CDR3: CSVAVSGNTIYF. CDR3 DNA: TGCAGCGTGGCCGTCTCTGGAAACACCATATATTTT.

V usage is TRBV18 and J usage is TRBJ1-5; D perhaps matches TRBD1 (5 bases). Germline-derived CDR1 and CDR2 are KGHSH and LQKENI. CDR3 size: 15 residues. Trimming took off 6 bases at V and 3 bases at J, with 15 bases between the two ends. CDR3 protein: CASSPGTGVNQPQHF. The CDR3 DNA sequence: TGTGCCAGCTCCCCAGGGACGGGAGTCAATCAGCCCCAGCATTTT. The entire variable domain, with the rest obtained from reference TRBV18 and TRBJ1-5, is as follows: NAGVMQNPRHLVRRRGQEARLRCSPMKGHSHVYWYRQLPEEGLKFMVYLQKENIIDESGMPKERFSAEFPKEGPSILRIQQVVRGDSAAYFCASSPGTGVNQPQHFGDGTRLSIL.

V and J are TRBV4-1 and TRBJ1-5; D possibly corresponds to TRBD1 (6 bases). The V end lost 3 bases, the J end lost 2 bases, and 14 bases lay between the germline ends. Germline CDR1 is MGHRA and CDR2 is YSYEKL. This CDR3 region has 16 residues. CDR3 residues: CASSHPRGERNQPQHF. Written as DNA, the CDR3 is TGCGCCAGCAGCCACCCGAGGGGGGAGCGCAATCAGCCCCAGCATTTT.

The chain links TRBV19 to TRBJ1-6, with 7 bases matching TRBD1. From germline, CDR1 is LNHDA and CDR2 SQIVND (reference sequence). The CDR3 length is 14 residues. V was pared by 3 bases and J by 9 bases, with 5 bases of the junction left unmatched. The CDR3 protein is CASSIGRGSSPLHF. DNA of the CDR3: TGTGCCAGTAGTATCGGCAGGGGGTCTTCACCCCTCCACTTT. The full variable domain, in which reference TRBV19 and TRBJ1-6 provide the parts outside the CDR3, is DGGITQSPKYLFRKEGQNVTLSCEQNLNHDAMYWYRQDPGQGLRLIYYSQIVNDFQKGDIAEGYSVSREKKESFPLTVTSAQKNPTAFYLCASSIGRGSSPLHFGNGTRLTVT.

The chain couples TRBV5-1 to TRBJ1-2; D is possibly TRBD1 (5 bases). Trimming shortened V by 0 bases and J by 8 bases, and 17 bases separated the two germline ends. The V gene's germline CDR1 is SGHRS and CDR2 YFSETQ. The CDR3 is made up of 15 amino acids. The CDR3 loop is CASSLVWGEEGGYTF. The CDR3 bases are TGCGCCAGCAGCTTGGTTTGGGGGGAGGAAGGAGGCTACACCTTC.

The V and J genes are TRBV29-1 and TRBJ1-1; D is unclear. The CDR3 extends over 14 amino acids. V was cut by 5 bases and J by 0 bases, with 13 bases left in between. Germline assignment: CDR1 SQVTM and CDR2 ANQGSEA. CDR3 bases: TGCAGCGTTAAAAGGTCTGGCCTGAACACTGAAGCTTTCTTT. Encoded protein: CSVKRSGLNTEAFF.

This rearrangement joins TRBV4-1 to TRBJ2-5, with 15 nucleotides matching TRBD2. Germline CDR1 reads MGHRA; CDR2 reads YSYEKL. The CDR3 runs 18 residues. The junction had 3 bases not matched to a gene; V was cut back by 0 bases and J by 1 base. This CDR3 is CASSQDTGLAGGQETQYF. The CDR3 coding sequence is TGCGCCAGCAGCCAAGATACGGGACTAGCGGGAGGCCAAGAGACCCAGTACTTC.

The CDR3 is CASSPQRGRTNEKLFF. The CDR3, as DNA: TGTGCCAGCAGCCCTCAGAGAGGGCGAACTAATGAAAAACTGTTTTTT. The chain is built from TRBV5-6 and TRBJ1-4; the D is unclear. The germline gives CDR1 SGHDT, CDR2 YYEEEE. The CDR3 sequence is 16 residues long. With 4 bases removed from V and 1 base from J, the gap between germline ends came to 14 bases.

The V gene is TRBV30, the J gene TRBJ2-3; D not resolved. Trimming took off 3 bases at V and 2 bases at J, with 12 bases between the two ends. The CDR3 spans 14 residues. CDR1 GTSNPN and CDR2 SVGIG come from the germline V gene (reference sequence). CDR3 loop: CAWRTGLITDTQYF. The CDR3 DNA reads as TGTGCCTGGAGGACGGGTCTAATCACAGATACGCAGTATTTT.